A single sample is the source of the 32 T cell receptor beta chains below, sequenced in a study of cytomegalovirus exposure and HLA in healthy donors. The study ran its PCR with 60 Vbeta and 13 Jbeta primers. TCRdb keeps only in-frame clones here, not all; method: immunoSEQ multiplex PCR. The repertoire includes tens of thousands of clones, around 76% of them detected once, and roughly 3.5% sits in the top ten. Sequenced sample: PBMCs. All receptors come from a man aged 18-30 years in good health and CMV-seronegative.

V is TRBV6-5 and J is TRBJ2-5; 10 bases map to TRBD1. V was pared by 5 bases and J by 3 bases, with 6 bases of the junction left unmatched. Germline CDR1 MNHEY, CDR2 SVGAGI. The CDR3 extends over 15 amino acids. DNA of the CDR3: TGTGCCAGCAGTCTGTTGGGGACAGGGGAAGAGACCCAGTACTTC. It encodes CASSLLGTGEETQYF.

This chain uses TRBV7-3 with TRBJ2-1, with 9 bases matching TRBD2. With V trimmed by 5 bases and J by 7 bases, 6 bases remained unmatched. This CDR3 is built from 14 residues. Germline V gene data show CDR1 as SGHTA and CDR2 as FQGTGA. The CDR3 DNA follows: TGTGCCAGCAGCCTCGGACTAGCGAGTAATGAGCAGTTCTTC. It encodes CASSLGLASNEQFF.

V is TRBV5-4 and J is TRBJ2-7; 10 bases map to TRBD2. CDR3 length equals 15 residues. Germline loops: CDR1 SGHNT, CDR2 YYREEE (reference sequence). The V segment lost 5 bases and the J segment 0 bases; nucleotides outside the gene matches: 5. CDR3: CASRDLAGDSYEQYF. CDR3 nucleotide sequence: TGTGCCAGCAGGGATCTAGCGGGGGACTCCTACGAGCAGTACTTC.

This chain links TRBV13 with TRBJ2-1; a possible D gene is TRBD1 (7 bases). Germline V gene lookup returns CDR1 PRHDT and CDR2 FYEKMQ (reference sequence). The germline V and J ends were trimmed by 2 bases and 9 bases, with 20 bases remaining between them. The CDR3 has 16 residues. CDR3 DNA sequence: TGTGCCAGCAGCTTAAATCCCAGGGGGGAATGGGCTGAGCAGTTCTTC. It specifies CASSLNPRGEWAEQFF.

The chain links TRBV7-6 to TRBJ2-5; D remains ambiguous. With 3 bases removed from V and 4 bases from J, the gap between germline ends came to 12 bases. Per germline, CDR1 SGHVS and CDR2 FNYEAQ. This CDR3 has 14 residues. The CDR3 protein is CASSFRPGGETQYF. CDR3 in DNA: TGTGCCAGCAGCTTTAGGCCGGGTGGAGAGACCCAGTACTTC.

J is TRBJ2-7 and V is TRBV19, with TRBD1 matching 8 bases. V was clipped by 6 bases and J by 3 bases; unmatched bases: 7. CDR1 LNHDA and CDR2 SQIVND come from the germline V gene (reference sequence). The length of the CDR3 is 14 residues. CDR3 nucleotide sequence: TGTGCCAGTAGCCTAGGACAGGGTTTCTACGAGCAGTACTTC. Amino acid sequence: CASSLGQGFYEQYF. The full variable domain, rest sourced from reference TRBV19 and TRBJ2-7, is DGGITQSPKYLFRKEGQNVTLSCEQNLNHDAMYWYRQDPGQGLRLIYYSQIVNDFQKGDIAEGYSVSREKKESFPLTVTSAQKNPTAFYLCASSLGQGFYEQYFGPGTRLTVT.

The V gene is TRBV30, the J gene TRBJ1-2; 7 positions agree with TRBD1. Trimming removed 1 base from V and 5 bases from J; junction bases left unmatched: 7. Germline CDR1 and CDR2: GTSNPN and SVGIG (reference sequence). The CDR3 totals 14 residues. The CDR3 coding sequence is TGTGCCTGGAGTGACGGGACAGACCTATATGGCTACACCTTC. Translating it yields CAWSDGTDLYGYTF. Together with reference TRBV30 and TRBJ1-2, the CDR3 gives the full variable domain: SQTIHQWPATLVQPVGSPLSLECTVEGTSNPNLYWYRQAAGRGLQLLFYSVGIGQISSEVPQNLSASRPQDRQFILSSKKLLLSDSGFYLCAWSDGTDLYGYTFGSGTRLTVV.

This clone was counted a few times. The V call is TRBV4-3, the J call TRBJ1-1; TRBD1 is a possible D gene (5 bases). In germline, CDR1 is LGHNA, CDR2 YSLEER. CDR3 length: 13 residues. Trimming cost V 3 bases and J 1 base, with 6 bases left between them. For the CDR3, the DNA is TGCGCCAGCAGCCATGACAGGAACACTGAAGCTTTCTTT. Its protein is CASSHDRNTEAFF.

The chain has TRBV10-3 and TRBJ1-5, with D uncertain. The V end lost 3 bases, the J end lost 0 bases, and 9 bases lay between the germline ends. Germline lookup yields CDR1 ENHRY and CDR2 SYGVKD. This CDR3 is 15 amino acids long. The CDR3 here is CAISEEVYSNQPQHF. The CDR3 region has the DNA TGTGCCATCAGTGAAGAGGTGTATAGCAATCAGCCCCAGCATTTT.

CDR3 sequence: CASSDKALAGATYEQYF. The CDR3, as DNA: TGTGCCAGCAGTGATAAGGCGCTAGCGGGGGCTACCTACGAGCAGTACTTC. The chain is built from TRBV6-1 and TRBJ2-7; 10 bases are a match to TRBD2. Per the germline V gene, CDR1 is MNHNS and CDR2 is SASEGT. This CDR3 is 17 amino acids long. J lost 2 bases, V lost 3 bases, and 10 bases had no gene match.

This chain uses TRBV18 with TRBJ2-1; 8 positions match TRBD2. V lost 1 base to trimming and J lost 7 bases; unmatched junction nucleotides: 6. Germline assignment: CDR1 KGHSH and CDR2 LQKENI. This CDR3 spans 15 amino acids. CDR3 region: CASSPLRAGGNEQFF. The CDR3 nucleotides are TGTGCCAGCTCACCACTGAGGGCGGGGGGAAATGAGCAGTTCTTC.

The chain is built from TRBV4-1 and TRBJ2-7; 9 bases are shared with TRBD1. Germline values: CDR1 MGHRA, CDR2 YSYEKL. Unmatched junction bases numbered 6, after V lost 3 bases and J lost 6 bases. The CDR3 consists of 14 residues. The CDR3 DNA is TGCGCCAGCAGCCACCGGACAGGGGCGGGCGAGCAGTACGTC. This translates into CASSHRTGAGEQYV.

This clone was picked up a small number of times. The V and J genes are TRBV7-4 and TRBJ2-7; a weak D match, TRBD2 (6 bases). CDR3 size: 16 residues. CDR1 is SGHVT and CDR2 is SQSDAQ in the germline V gene. The V end lost 8 bases, the J end lost 3 bases, and 23 bases lay between the germline ends. The CDR3 DNA follows: TGTGCCAGCCCGGTCGGGGGTACGTTCACCCTCTACGAGCAGTACGTC. Translated, it gives CASPVGGTFTLYEQYV.

The chain recombines TRBV27 with TRBJ1-1; weak D call: TRBD1 (5 bases). Germline V lookup: CDR1 MNHEY, CDR2 SMNVEV (reference sequence). V gave up 4 bases and J gave up 1 base, with 13 bases separating them. The CDR3 loop spans 15 amino acids. CDR3 in DNA: TGTGCCAGCAGTTCTCAGGGTAGTGCGAACACTGAAGCTTTCTTT. It is translated as CASSSQGSANTEAFF.

This chain connects TRBV19 to TRBJ2-3; a possible D gene is TRBD1 (5 bases). The CDR3 consists of 16 residues. The V gene lost 0 bases and the J gene lost 3 bases, with 13 bases spanning the gap. Per the germline V gene, CDR1 is LNHDA and CDR2 is SQIVND (reference sequence). The DNA of the CDR3 is TGTGCCAGTAGTATAGATACAGGTGATTGGACAGATACGCAGTATTTT. Its translation: CASSIDTGDWTDTQYF.

The genes are TRBV9 and TRBJ2-6; no reliable D call. The CDR3 is made up of 15 amino acids. V lost 3 bases to trimming and J lost 0 bases, with 7 bases between them. The V gene's germline CDR1 is SGDLS and CDR2 YYNGEE. CDR3 sequence: CASSGMSSGANVLTF. The DNA of the CDR3 is TGTGCCAGCAGCGGAATGAGCTCTGGGGCCAACGTCCTGACTTTC.

V usage is TRBV15 and J usage is TRBJ1-2; 12 bases are a match to TRBD1. Germline V CDR1 and CDR2: LNHNV, YYDKDF (reference sequence). The trim removed 3 bases at V and 7 bases at J, leaving 6 bases unmatched. The length of the CDR3 is 15 residues. The CDR3 sequence is CATSREGQGASGYTF. The DNA for the CDR3 is TGTGCCACCAGCAGGGAGGGACAGGGGGCAAGTGGCTACACCTTC.

The genes are TRBV6-5 and TRBJ1-2; 8 bases map to TRBD1. The length of the CDR3 is 13 residues. Per the germline V gene, CDR1 is MNHEY and CDR2 is SVGAGI. Trimming at V came to 5 bases and at J to 5 bases, leaving 4 bases not matched to a gene. The CDR3 DNA sequence: TGTGCCAGCAGTCCGGACAGGGTTTATGGCTACACCTTC. It encodes CASSPDRVYGYTF.

This sequence joins TRBV25-1 and TRBJ2-7; perhaps TRBD1 as D (5 bases). This CDR3 region has 11 residues. Trimming pared 7 bases from V and 9 bases from J, leaving 13 bases between. Germline V gives CDR1 MGHDK, CDR2 SYGVNS. This CDR3 reads CASMQGPWQYV. The CDR3 DNA sequence: TGTGCCAGCATGCAGGGCCCATGGCAGTACGTC.

DNA for the CDR3: TGTGCCACCAGCAGAGGAGGAAGCGGGTCACCCCTCCACTTT. Amino acids: CATSRGGSGSPLHF. V usage is TRBV15 and J usage is TRBJ1-6; no clear D gene. The CDR3 loop spans 14 amino acids. The germline V gene encodes CDR1 LNHNV and CDR2 YYDKDF (reference sequence). The V end was cut by 1 base, the J end by 10 bases, with 11 bases between.

This sequence joins TRBV5-1 and TRBJ2-3, with D possibly being TRBD1 (7 bases). Germline V gives CDR1 SGHRS, CDR2 YFSETQ. This CDR3 has 14 residues. Trimming stripped 4 bases from V and 7 bases from J, with 16 bases between. For the CDR3, the DNA is TGCGCCAGCAGCATGGAGGGGGCGTCGTATACGCAGTATTTT. Translating gives CASSMEGASYTQYF.

The V gene is TRBV6-6, the J gene TRBJ2-7, with a possible D match to TRBD2 (5 bases). The germline V gene encodes CDR1 MNHNY and CDR2 SVGAGI (reference sequence). This CDR3 has 15 amino acids. With 4 bases removed from V and 0 bases from J, the gap between germline ends came to 13 bases. The CDR3 DNA sequence: TGTGCCAGCAGTTTCCGGGATACCACCTCCTACGAGCAGTACGTC. Translating it yields CASSFRDTTSYEQYV.

This sequence joins TRBV19 and TRBJ2-5, with 7 positions matching TRBD1. Germline V CDR1 and CDR2: LNHDA, SQIVND (reference sequence). CDR3 length: 13 residues. V shed 9 bases, J shed 5 bases, and the junction held 9 bases outside the gene matches. The CDR3 is CASGEGAGETQYF. The CDR3 DNA is TGTGCCAGCGGTGAGGGGGCAGGGGAGACCCAGTACTTC. Complete variable domain (other parts from reference TRBV19 and TRBJ2-5): DGGITQSPKYLFRKEGQNVTLSCEQNLNHDAMYWYRQDPGQGLRLIYYSQIVNDFQKGDIAEGYSVSREKKESFPLTVTSAQKNPTAFYLCASGEGAGETQYFGPGTRLLVL.

The CDR3 loop is CASSLQGAGGYGYTF. Here the CDR3 DNA reads TGTGCCAGCAGTCTTCAGGGGGCAGGAGGGTATGGCTACACCTTC. The chain has TRBV28 and TRBJ1-2; 8 bases fit TRBD1. The CDR3 spans 15 residues. Per the germline V gene, CDR1 is MDHEN and CDR2 is SYDVKM. J gave up 5 bases and V 5 bases, and 10 bases lay outside the gene matches.

This clone was observed a few times. The genes are TRBV5-1 and TRBJ1-2; D possibly corresponds to TRBD1 (5 bases). The CDR3 runs to 16 residues. V was cut by 4 bases and J by 0 bases, with 16 bases left in between. From germline, CDR1 is SGHRS and CDR2 YFSETQ. The CDR3 protein is CASSQTGEAANYGYTF. Written as DNA, the CDR3 is TGCGCCAGCAGCCAAACAGGAGAGGCCGCTAACTATGGCTACACCTTC.

This clone was counted between two and nine times. The rearrangement joins TRBV9 to TRBJ2-3; TRBD1 matches at 8 bases. CDR1 is SGDLS, CDR2 YYNGEE, per germline. The CDR3 is made up of 16 amino acids. The V segment lost 0 bases and the J segment 2 bases; nucleotides outside the gene matches: 5. The DNA for the CDR3 is TGTGCCAGCAGCGTAGGAGGACAGGGATTCACAGATACGCAGTATTTT. This codes for CASSVGGQGFTDTQYF.

There are a few counts of this clone. The V and J genes are TRBV6-6 and TRBJ1-3; 7 nucleotides line up with TRBD1. J was trimmed by 2 bases and V by 6 bases; bases with no gene match: 7. Germline CDR1 reads MNHNY; CDR2 reads SVGAGI (reference sequence). This CDR3 region has 15 residues. The CDR3 coding sequence is TGTGCCAGCAGAGCTATTGGACAGGCTGGAAACACCATATATTTT. Translating gives CASRAIGQAGNTIYF.

The V gene is TRBV6-6, the J gene TRBJ2-1; 7 bases line up with TRBD1. This CDR3 has 13 residues. Germline trimming cut 6 bases from V and 14 bases from J; bases unmatched to any gene: 13. Germline values: CDR1 MNHNY, CDR2 SVGAGI (reference sequence). The CDR3 nucleotides are TGTGCCAGCAGCGAGATGGGCCAGGGGGATGAGTTCTTC. Protein product: CASSEMGQGDEFF.

The chain employs TRBV6-1 and TRBJ1-1, with 9 bases lining up with TRBD1. Unmatched junction bases numbered 9, after V lost 6 bases and J lost 4 bases. CDR3 length: 15 amino acids. Looked up from germline, CDR1 is MNHNS and CDR2 is SASEGT. The DNA for the CDR3 is TGTGCCAGCAGACAGGGGGCGATTGTTGGCACTGAAGCTTTCTTT. This sequence encodes CASRQGAIVGTEAFF.

To note about this clone: At one boundary the junction diverges from the germline segment, which might be a read error. The V and J genes are TRBV7-9 and TRBJ1-1; maybe TRBD1 (6 bases). CDR3 length: 17 amino acids. Germline V gene lookup returns CDR1 SEHNR and CDR2 FQNEAQ (reference sequence). CDR3 sequence reads: CSSSLALSTGADTEAFF. CDR3 nucleotide sequence: TGTTCCAGCAGCTTAGCCTTGTCGACAGGCGCGGACACTGAAGCTTTCTTT.

This chain links TRBV19 with TRBJ1-5, with D perhaps matching TRBD1 (5 bases). The germline CDR1 and CDR2 sequences are LNHDA and SQIVND (reference sequence). V was pared by 8 bases and J by 7 bases, with 12 bases between. CDR3 length: 12 amino acids. CDR3 amino acids: CASGGGLQPQHF. CDR3 DNA: TGTGCCAGTGGGGGGGGACTCCAGCCCCAGCATTTT. The variable domain in full, with the rest retrieved from reference TRBV19 and TRBJ1-5, is DGGITQSPKYLFRKEGQNVTLSCEQNLNHDAMYWYRQDPGQGLRLIYYSQIVNDFQKGDIAEGYSVSREKKESFPLTVTSAQKNPTAFYLCASGGGLQPQHFGDGTRLSIL.

J is TRBJ1-5 and V is TRBV2; 7 bases are shared with TRBD1. The CDR3 runs to 13 residues. Per germline, CDR1 SNHLY and CDR2 FYNNEI. J lost 9 bases, V lost 5 bases, and 7 bases had no gene match. The CDR3 DNA reads as TGTGCCAGCAGTACAGGAGGGGGCTGGCCCCAGCATTTT. Translating gives CASSTGGGWPQHF.